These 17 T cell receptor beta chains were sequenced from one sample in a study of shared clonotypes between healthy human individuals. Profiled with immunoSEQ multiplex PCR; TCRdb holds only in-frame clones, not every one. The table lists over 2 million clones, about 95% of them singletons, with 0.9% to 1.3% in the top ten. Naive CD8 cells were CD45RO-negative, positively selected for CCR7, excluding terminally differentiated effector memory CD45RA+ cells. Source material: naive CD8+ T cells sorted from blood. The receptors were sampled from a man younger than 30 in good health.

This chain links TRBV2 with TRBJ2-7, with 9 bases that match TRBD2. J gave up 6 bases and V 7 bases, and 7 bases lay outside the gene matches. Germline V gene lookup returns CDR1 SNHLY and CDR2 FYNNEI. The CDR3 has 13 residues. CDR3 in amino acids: CASNSAGGGEQYF. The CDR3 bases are TGTGCCAGCAATTCGGCGGGAGGGGGCGAGCAGTACTTC.

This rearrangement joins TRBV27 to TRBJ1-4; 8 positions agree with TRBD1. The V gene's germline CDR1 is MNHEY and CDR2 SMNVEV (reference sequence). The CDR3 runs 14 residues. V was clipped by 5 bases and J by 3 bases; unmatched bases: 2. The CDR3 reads CASSTGGANEKLFF. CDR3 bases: TGTGCCAGCAGTACAGGGGGTGCTAATGAAAAACTGTTTTTT.

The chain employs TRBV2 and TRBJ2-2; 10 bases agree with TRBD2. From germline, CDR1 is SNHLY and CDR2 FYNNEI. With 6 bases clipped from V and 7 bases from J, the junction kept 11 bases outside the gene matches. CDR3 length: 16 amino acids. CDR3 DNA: TGTGCCAGCAGACCTCGAGCGGGAGGGCCCTACGGGGAGCTGTTTTTT. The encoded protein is CASRPRAGGPYGELFF.

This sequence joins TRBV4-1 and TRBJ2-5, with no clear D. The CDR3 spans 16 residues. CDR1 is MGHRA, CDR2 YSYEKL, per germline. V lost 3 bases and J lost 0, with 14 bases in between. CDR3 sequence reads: CASSHGDSSYQETQYF. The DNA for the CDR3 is TGCGCCAGCAGCCATGGCGACTCATCTTACCAAGAGACCCAGTACTTC.

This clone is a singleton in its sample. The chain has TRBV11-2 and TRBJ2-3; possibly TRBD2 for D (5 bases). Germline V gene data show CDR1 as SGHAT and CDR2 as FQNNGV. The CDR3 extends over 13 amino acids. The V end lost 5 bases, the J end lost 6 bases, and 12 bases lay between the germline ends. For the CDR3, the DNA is TGTGCCAGCAGCATGCGGGTATCCGATACGCAGTATTTT. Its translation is CASSMRVSDTQYF.

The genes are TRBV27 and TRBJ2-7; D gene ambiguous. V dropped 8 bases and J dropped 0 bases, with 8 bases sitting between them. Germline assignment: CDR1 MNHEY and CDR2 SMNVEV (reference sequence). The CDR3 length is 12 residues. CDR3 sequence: CASGYSSYEQYF. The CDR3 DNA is TGTGCCAGCGGCTACAGCTCCTACGAGCAGTACTTC.

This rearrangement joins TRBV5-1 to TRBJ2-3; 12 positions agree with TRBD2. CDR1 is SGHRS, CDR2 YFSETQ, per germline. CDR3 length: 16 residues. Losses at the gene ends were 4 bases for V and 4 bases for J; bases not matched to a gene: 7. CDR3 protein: CASSARTSGAADTQYF. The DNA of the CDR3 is TGCGCCAGCAGCGCCCGGACTAGCGGGGCGGCAGATACGCAGTATTTT.

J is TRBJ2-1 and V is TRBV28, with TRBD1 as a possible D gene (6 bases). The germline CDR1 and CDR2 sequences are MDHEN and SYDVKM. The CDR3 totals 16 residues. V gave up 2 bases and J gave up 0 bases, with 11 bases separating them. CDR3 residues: CASSLDPRGSYNEQFF. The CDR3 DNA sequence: TGTGCCAGCAGTTTAGATCCCAGGGGCTCCTACAATGAGCAGTTCTTC.

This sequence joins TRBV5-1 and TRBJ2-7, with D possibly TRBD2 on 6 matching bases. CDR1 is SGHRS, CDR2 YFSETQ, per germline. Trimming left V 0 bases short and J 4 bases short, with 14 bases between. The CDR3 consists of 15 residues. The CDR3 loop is CASSLVWRGEYEQYF. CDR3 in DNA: TGCGCCAGCAGCTTGGTGTGGCGGGGTGAATACGAGCAGTACTTC. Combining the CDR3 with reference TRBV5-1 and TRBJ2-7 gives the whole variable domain KAGVTQTPRYLIKTRGQQVTLSCSPISGHRSVSWYQQTPGQGLQFLFEYFSETQRNKGNFPGRFSGRQFSNSRSEMNVSTLELGDSALYLCASSLVWRGEYEQYFGPGTRLTVT.

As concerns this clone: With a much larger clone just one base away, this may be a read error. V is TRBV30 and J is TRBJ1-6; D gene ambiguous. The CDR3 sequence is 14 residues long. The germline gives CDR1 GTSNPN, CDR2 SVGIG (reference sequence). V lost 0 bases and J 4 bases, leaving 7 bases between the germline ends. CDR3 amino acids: CAWSVQGYNSPLHF. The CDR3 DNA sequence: TGTGCCTGGAGTGTACAAGGGTATAATTCACCCCTCCACTTT.

As DNA, the CDR3 is TGTGCCAGCAGCCCCGAGGCCGGGACAGCGAACACTGAAGCTTTCTTT. Amino acid sequence: CASSPEAGTANTEAFF. The rearrangement links TRBV9 to TRBJ1-1; 7 bases map to TRBD1. Germline V CDR1 and CDR2: SGDLS, YYNGEE. The V gene end was trimmed by 4 bases and the J gene end by 1 base; junction bases not matched to a gene: 10. The length of the CDR3 is 16 residues.

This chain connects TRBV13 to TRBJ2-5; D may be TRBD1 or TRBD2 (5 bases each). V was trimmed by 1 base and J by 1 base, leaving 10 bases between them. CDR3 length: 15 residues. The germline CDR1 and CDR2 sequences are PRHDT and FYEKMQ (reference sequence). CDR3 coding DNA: TGTGCCAGCAGCTTAGTGGGGGAGAGCCAAGAGACCCAGTACTTC. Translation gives CASSLVGESQETQYF.

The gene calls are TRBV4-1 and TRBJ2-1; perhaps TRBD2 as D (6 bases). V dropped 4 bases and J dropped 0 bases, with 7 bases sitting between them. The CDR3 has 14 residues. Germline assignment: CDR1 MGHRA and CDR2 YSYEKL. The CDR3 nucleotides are TGCGCCAGCAGCCCCGGGAGCTCCTACAATGAGCAGTTCTTC. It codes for CASSPGSSYNEQFF.

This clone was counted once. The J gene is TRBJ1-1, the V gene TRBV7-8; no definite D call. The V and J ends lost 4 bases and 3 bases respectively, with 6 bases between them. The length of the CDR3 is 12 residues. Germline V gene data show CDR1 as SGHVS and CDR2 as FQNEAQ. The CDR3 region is CASSSQDTEAFF. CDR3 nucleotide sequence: TGTGCCAGCAGCTCGCAAGACACTGAAGCTTTCTTT.

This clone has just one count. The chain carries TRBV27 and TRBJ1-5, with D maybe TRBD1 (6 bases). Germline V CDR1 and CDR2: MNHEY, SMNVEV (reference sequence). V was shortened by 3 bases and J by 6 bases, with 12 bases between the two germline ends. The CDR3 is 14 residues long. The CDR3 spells CASSFRGGGQPQHF. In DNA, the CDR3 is TGTGCCAGCAGTTTCAGGGGAGGAGGTCAGCCCCAGCATTTT.

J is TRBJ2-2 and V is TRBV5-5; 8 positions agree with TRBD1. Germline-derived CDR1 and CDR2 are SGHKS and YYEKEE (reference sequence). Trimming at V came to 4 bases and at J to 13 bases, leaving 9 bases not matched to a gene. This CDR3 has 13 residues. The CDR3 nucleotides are TGTGCCAGCAGCGGACAGGGAGTAGCCGGGCTGTTTTTT. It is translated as CASSGQGVAGLFF.

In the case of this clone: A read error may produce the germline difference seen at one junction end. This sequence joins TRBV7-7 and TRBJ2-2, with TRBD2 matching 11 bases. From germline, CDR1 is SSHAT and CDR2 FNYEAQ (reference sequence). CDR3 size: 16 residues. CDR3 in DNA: TGTGCTAGCAGCCCCACTAGCGGGAGTGGTCCCGGGGAGCTGTTTTTT. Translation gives CASSPTSGSGPGELFF.